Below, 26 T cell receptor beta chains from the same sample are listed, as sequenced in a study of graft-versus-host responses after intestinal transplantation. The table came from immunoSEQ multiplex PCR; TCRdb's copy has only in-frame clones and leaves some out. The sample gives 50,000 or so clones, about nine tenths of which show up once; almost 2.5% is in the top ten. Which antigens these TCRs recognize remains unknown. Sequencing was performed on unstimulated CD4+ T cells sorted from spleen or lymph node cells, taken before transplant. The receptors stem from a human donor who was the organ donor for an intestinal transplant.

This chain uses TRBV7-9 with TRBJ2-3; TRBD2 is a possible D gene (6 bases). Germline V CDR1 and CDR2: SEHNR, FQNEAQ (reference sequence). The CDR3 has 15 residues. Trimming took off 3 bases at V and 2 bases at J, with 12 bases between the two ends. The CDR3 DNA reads TGTGCCAGCAGCTTTAGCGGCCTGAACACAGATACGCAGTATTTT. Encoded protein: CASSFSGLNTDTQYF.

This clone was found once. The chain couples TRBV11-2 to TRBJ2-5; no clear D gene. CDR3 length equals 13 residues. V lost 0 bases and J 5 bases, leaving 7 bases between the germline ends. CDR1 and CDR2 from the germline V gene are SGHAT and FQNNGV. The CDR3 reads CASSLDGKETQYF. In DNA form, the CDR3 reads TGTGCCAGCAGCTTAGATGGAAAGGAGACCCAGTACTTC.

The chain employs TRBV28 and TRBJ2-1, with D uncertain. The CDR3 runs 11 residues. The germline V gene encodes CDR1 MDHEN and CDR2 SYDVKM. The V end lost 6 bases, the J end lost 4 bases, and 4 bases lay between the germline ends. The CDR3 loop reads CASRFYNEQFF. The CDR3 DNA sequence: TGTGCCAGCAGGTTTTACAATGAGCAGTTCTTC. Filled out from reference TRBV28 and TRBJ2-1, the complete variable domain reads DVKVTQSSRYLVKRTGEKVFLECVQDMDHENMFWYRQDPGLGLRLIYFSYDVKMKEKGDIPEGYSVSREKKERFSLILESASTNQTSMYLCASRFYNEQFFGPGTRLTVL.

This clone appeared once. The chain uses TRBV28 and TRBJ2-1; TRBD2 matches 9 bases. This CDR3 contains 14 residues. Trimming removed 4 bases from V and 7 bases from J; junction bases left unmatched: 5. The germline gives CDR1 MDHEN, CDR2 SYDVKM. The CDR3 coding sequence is TGTGCCAGCAGTTCCGCGGGGGGGAGGAATGAGCAGTTCTTC. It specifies CASSSAGGRNEQFF.

CDR3 sequence: CASSEVRVRNNQPQHF. The CDR3 DNA follows: TGTGCCAGCAGTGAAGTGCGGGTCCGGAATAATCAGCCCCAGCATTTT. This rearrangement joins TRBV6-1 to TRBJ1-5; no clear D. The ends were cut back, 1 base at V and 4 bases at J, with 14 bases in the middle. The germline V gene encodes CDR1 MNHNS and CDR2 SASEGT. The length of the CDR3 is 16 residues.

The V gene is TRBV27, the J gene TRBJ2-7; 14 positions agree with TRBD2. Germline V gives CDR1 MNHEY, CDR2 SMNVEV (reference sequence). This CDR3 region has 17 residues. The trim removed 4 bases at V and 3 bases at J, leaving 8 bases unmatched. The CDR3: CASSSGLAGATVYEQYF. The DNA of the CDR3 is TGTGCCAGCAGTTCGGGACTAGCGGGAGCGACAGTCTACGAGCAGTACTTC.

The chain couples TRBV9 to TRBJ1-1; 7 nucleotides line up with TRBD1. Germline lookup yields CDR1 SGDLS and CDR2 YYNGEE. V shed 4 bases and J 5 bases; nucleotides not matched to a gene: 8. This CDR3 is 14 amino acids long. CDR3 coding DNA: TGTGCCAGCAGCCCCACGACAGGGTGGACTGAAGCTTTCTTT. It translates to CASSPTTGWTEAFF.

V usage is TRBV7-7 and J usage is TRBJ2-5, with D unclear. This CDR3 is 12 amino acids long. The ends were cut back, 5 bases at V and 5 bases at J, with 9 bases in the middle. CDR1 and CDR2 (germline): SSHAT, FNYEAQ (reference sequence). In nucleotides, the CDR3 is TGTGCCAGCAGCCGAGCCGAGGAGACCCAGTACTTC. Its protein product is CASSRAEETQYF.

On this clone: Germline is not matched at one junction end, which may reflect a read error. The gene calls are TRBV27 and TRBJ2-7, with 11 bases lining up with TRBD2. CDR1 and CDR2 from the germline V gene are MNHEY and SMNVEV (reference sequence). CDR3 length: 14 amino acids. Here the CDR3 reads CASSSGLAGYGQYF. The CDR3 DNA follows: TGTGCCAGCAGTTCCGGACTAGCGGGCTACGGGCAGTACTTC.

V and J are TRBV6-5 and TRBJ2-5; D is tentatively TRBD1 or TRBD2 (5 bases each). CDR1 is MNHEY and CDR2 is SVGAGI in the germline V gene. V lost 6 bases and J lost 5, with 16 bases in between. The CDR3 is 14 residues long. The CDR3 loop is CASSSGTPGETQYF. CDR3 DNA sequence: TGTGCCAGCAGCTCCGGGACCCCAGGGGAGACCCAGTACTTC.

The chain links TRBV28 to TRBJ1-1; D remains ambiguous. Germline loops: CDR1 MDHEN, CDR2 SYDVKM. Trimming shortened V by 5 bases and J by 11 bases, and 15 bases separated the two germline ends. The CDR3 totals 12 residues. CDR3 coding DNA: TGTGCCAGCAGTCCCGCCCTCCCAGCGGCTTTCTTT. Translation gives CASSPALPAAFF.

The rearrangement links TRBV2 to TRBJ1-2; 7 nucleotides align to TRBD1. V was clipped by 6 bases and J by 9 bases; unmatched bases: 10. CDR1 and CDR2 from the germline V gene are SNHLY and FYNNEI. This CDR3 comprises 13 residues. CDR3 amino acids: CASRVGDRARYTF. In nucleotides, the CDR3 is TGTGCCAGCAGAGTCGGCGACAGGGCGCGCTACACCTTC. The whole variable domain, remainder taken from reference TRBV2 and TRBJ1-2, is EPEVTQTPSHQVTQMGQEVILRCVPISNHLYFYWYRQILGQKVEFLVSFYNNEISEKSEIFDDQFSVERPDGSNFTLKIRSTKLEDSAMYFCASRVGDRARYTFGSGTRLTVV.

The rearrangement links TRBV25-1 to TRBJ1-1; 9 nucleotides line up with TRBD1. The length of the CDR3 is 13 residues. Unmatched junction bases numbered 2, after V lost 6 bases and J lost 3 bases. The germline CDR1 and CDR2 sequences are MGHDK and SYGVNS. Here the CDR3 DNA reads TGTGCCAGCAGCGGACAGGGGTACACTGAAGCTTTCTTT. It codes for CASSGQGYTEAFF.

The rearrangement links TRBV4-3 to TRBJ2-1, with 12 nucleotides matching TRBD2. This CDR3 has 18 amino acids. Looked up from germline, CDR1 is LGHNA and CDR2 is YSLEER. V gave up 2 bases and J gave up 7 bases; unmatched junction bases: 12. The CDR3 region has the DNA TGCGCCAGCAGCCAAACTCTCTCGACTAGCGGGAGAGGGAATGAGCAGTTCTTC. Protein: CASSQTLSTSGRGNEQFF.

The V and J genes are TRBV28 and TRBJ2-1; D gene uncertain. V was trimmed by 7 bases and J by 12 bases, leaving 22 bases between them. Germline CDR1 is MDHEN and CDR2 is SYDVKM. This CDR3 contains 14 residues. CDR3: CASTRLGVGSGQFF. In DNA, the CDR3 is TGTGCCAGCACCCGGCTAGGTGTCGGTTCGGGGCAGTTCTTC.

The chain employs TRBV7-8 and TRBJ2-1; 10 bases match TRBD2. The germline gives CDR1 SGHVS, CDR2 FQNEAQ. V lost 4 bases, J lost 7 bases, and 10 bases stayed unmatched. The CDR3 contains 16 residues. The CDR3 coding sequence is TGTGCCAGCAGCTACCCACGACTAGCGGGTAAGAATGAGCAGTTCTTC. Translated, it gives CASSYPRLAGKNEQFF.

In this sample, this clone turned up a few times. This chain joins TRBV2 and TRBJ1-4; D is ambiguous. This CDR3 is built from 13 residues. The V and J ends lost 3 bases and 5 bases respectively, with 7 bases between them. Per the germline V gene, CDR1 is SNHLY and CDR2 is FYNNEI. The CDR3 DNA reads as TGTGCCAGCAGTGACAGGCACAATGAAAAACTGTTTTTT. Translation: CASSDRHNEKLFF.

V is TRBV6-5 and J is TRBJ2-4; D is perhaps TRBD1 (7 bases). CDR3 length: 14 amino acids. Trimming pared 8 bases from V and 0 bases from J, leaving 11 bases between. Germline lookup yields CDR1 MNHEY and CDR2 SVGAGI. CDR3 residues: CASQGGLAKNIQYF. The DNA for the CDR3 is TGTGCCAGCCAGGGGGGTCTAGCCAAAAACATTCAGTACTTC.

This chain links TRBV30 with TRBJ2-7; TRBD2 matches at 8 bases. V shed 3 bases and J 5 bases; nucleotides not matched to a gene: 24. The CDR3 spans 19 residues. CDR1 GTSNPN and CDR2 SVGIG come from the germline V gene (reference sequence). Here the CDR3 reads CAWSPNRVLSSGKVHEQYF. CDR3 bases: TGTGCCTGGAGCCCTAACAGAGTTCTTAGTAGCGGGAAGGTCCACGAGCAGTACTTC.

In DNA, the CDR3 is TGTGCCAGCAGCTTATCTAGCGGGAGCCGCCACTACGAGCAGTACTTC. Its protein product is CASSLSSGSRHYEQYF. The V gene is TRBV7-9, the J gene TRBJ2-7, with 10 bases identical to TRBD2. Losses at the gene ends were 2 bases for V and 3 bases for J; bases not matched to a gene: 7. The CDR3 extends over 16 amino acids. The germline gives CDR1 SEHNR, CDR2 FQNEAQ (reference sequence).

The CDR3 here is CASSSTGLAGADTQYF. CDR3 DNA: TGTGCCAGCAGTTCCACGGGACTAGCGGGAGCAGATACGCAGTATTTT. This chain connects TRBV6-5 to TRBJ2-3, with 14 bases that match TRBD2. Germline V gene lookup returns CDR1 MNHEY and CDR2 SVGAGI. This CDR3 has 16 amino acids. Trimming at V came to 4 bases and at J to 4 bases, leaving 4 bases not matched to a gene.

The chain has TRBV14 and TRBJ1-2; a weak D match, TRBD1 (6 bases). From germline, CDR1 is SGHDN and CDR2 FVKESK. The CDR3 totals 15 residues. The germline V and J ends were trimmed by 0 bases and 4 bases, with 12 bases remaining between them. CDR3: CASSQDRGLTYGYTF. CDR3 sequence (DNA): TGTGCCAGCAGCCAAGACAGGGGACTAACCTATGGCTACACCTTC. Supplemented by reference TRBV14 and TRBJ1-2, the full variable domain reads EAGVTQFPSHSVIEKGQTVTLRCDPISGHDNLYWYRRVMGKEIKFLLHFVKESKQDESGMPNNRFLAERTGGTYSTLKVQPAELEDSGVYFCASSQDRGLTYGYTFGSGTRLTVV.

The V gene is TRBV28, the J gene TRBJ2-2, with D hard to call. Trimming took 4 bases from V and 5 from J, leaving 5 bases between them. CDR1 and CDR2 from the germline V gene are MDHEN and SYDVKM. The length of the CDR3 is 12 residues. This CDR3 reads CASSSSTGELFF. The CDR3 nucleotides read TGTGCCAGCAGTTCTAGTACCGGGGAGCTGTTTTTT.

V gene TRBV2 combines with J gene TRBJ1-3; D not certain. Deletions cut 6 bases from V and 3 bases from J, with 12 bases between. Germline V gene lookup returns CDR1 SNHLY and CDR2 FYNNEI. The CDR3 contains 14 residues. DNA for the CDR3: TGTGCCAGCAGACCCACCATAAGTGGAAACACCATATATTTT. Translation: CASRPTISGNTIYF.

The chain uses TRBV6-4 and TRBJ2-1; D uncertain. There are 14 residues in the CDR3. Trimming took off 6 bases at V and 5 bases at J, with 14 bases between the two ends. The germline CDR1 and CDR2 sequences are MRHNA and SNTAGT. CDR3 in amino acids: CASSETTVHNEQFF. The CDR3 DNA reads TGTGCCAGCAGCGAAACGACTGTCCACAATGAGCAGTTCTTC.

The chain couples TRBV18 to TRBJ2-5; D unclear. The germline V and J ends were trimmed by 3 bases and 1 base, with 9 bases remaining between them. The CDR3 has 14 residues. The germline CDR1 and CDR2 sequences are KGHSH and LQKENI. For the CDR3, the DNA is TGTGCCAGCTCACCGAAGGCGGCCCAAGAGACCCAGTACTTC. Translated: CASSPKAAQETQYF.